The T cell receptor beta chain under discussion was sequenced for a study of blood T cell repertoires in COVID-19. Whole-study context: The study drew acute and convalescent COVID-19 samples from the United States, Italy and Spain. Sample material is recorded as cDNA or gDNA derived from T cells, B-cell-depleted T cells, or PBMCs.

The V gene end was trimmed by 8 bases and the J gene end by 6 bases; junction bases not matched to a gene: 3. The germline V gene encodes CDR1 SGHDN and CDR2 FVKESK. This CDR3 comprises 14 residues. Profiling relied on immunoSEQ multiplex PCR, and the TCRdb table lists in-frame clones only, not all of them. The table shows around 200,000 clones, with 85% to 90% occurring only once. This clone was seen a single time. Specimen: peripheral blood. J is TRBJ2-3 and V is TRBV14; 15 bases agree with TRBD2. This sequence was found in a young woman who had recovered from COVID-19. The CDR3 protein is CASGTSGGSDTQYF. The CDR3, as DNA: TGTGCCAGCGGGACTAGCGGGGGGTCCGATACGCAGTATTTT.